This T cell receptor beta chain was sequenced during a study of cytomegalovirus exposure and HLA in healthy donors. Overall study findings and caveats: The study carried out a later analysis of TCR beta sequences. It associated 15,000 to 20,000 of them with specific HLA alleles at a false discovery rate of 0.05.

Germline CDR1 and CDR2: LNHDA and SQIVND (reference sequence). The CDR3 covers 16 residues. V was clipped by 7 bases and J by 1 base; unmatched bases: 8. Vbeta (60) and Jbeta (13) primers were used in the PCR. TCRdb keeps only in-frame clones here, not all; method: immunoSEQ multiplex PCR. The data contain roughly 150,000 clones, around 63% of them singletons. As regards this clone: The antigen remains undetermined.

The sample taken for sequencing was PBMCs. The genes are TRBV19 and TRBJ2-4; 9 nucleotides align to TRBD1. The clonotype originates from a human donor in good health. CDR3 residues: CASTKTGTGAKNIQYF. In nucleotides, the CDR3 is TGTGCCAGTACCAAAACCGGGACAGGGGCCAAAAACATTCAGTACTTC.